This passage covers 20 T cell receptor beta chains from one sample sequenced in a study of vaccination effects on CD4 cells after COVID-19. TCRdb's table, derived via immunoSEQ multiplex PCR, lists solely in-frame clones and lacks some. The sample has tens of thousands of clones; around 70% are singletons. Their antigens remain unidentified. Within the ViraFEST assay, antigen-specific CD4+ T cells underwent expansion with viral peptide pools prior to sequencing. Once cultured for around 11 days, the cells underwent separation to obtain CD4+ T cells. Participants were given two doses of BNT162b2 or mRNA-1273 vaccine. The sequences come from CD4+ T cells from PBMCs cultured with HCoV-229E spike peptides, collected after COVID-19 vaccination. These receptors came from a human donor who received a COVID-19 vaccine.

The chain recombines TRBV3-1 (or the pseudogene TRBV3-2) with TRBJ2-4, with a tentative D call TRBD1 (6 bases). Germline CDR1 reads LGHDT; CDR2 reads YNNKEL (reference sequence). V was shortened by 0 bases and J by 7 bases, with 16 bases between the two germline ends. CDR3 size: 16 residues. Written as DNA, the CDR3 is TGTGCCAGCAGCCAAGACCCTCAAGGGGGATTGAACATTCAGTACTTC. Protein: CASSQDPQGGLNIQYF.

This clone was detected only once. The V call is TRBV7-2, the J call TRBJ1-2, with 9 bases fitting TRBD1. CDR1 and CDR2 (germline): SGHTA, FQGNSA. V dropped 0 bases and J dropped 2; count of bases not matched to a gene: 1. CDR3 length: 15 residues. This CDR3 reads CASSLATGGNYGYTF. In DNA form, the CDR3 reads TGTGCCAGCAGCTTAGCGACAGGGGGGAACTATGGCTACACCTTC. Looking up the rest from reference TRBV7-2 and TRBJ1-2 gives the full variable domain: GAGVSQSPSNKVTEKGKDVELRCDPISGHTALYWYRQSLGQGLEFLIYFQGNSAPDKSGLPSDRFSAERTGGSVSTLTIQRTQQEDSAVYLCASSLATGGNYGYTFGSGTRLTVV.

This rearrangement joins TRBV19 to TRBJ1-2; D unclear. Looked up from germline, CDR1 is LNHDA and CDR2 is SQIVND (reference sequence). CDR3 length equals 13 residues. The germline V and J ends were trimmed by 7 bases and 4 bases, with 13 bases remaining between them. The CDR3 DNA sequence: TGTGCCAGTAAATTCACGGCAGCCTATGGCTACACCTTC. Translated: CASKFTAAYGYTF.

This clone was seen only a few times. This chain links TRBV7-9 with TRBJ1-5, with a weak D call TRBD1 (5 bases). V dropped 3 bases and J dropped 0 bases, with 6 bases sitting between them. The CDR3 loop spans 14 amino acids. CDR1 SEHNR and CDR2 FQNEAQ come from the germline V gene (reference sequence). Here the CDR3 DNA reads TGTGCCAGCAGCTTCGGGGCTAGCAATCAGCCCCAGCATTTT. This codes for CASSFGASNQPQHF.

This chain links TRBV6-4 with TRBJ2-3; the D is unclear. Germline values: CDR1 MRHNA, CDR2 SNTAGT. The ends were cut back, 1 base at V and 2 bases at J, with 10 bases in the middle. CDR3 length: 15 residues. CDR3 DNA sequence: TGTGCCAGCAGTGACTTAGGGTCCCCCACAGATACGCAGTATTTT. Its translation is CASSDLGSPTDTQYF.

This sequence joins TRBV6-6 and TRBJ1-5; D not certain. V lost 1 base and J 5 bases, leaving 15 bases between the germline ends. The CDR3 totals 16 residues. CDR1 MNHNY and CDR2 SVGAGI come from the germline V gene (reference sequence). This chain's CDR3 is CASSYYKILRYQPQHF. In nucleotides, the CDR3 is TGTGCCAGCAGTTACTATAAGATTCTTAGATATCAGCCCCAGCATTTT.

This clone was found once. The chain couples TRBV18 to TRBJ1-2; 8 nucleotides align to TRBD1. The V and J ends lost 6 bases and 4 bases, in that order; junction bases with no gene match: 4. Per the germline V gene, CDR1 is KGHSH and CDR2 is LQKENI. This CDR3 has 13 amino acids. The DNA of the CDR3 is TGTGCCAGCTCGCTTACAGGGGGCTATGGCTACACCTTC. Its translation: CASSLTGGYGYTF. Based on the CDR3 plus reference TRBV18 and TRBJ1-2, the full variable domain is NAGVMQNPRHLVRRRGQEARLRCSPMKGHSHVYWYRQLPEEGLKFMVYLQKENIIDESGMPKERFSAEFPKEGPSILRIQQVVRGDSAAYFCASSLTGGYGYTFGSGTRLTVV.

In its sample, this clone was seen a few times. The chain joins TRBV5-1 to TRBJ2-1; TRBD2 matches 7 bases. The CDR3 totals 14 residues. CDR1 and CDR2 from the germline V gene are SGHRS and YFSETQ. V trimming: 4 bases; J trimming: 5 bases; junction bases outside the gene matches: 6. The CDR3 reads CASSRFSGDNEQFF. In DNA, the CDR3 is TGCGCCAGCAGCCGCTTCAGCGGGGACAATGAGCAGTTCTTC. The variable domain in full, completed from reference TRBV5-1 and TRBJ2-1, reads KAGVTQTPRYLIKTRGQQVTLSCSPISGHRSVSWYQQTPGQGLQFLFEYFSETQRNKGNFPGRFSGRQFSNSRSEMNVSTLELGDSALYLCASSRFSGDNEQFFGPGTRLTVL.

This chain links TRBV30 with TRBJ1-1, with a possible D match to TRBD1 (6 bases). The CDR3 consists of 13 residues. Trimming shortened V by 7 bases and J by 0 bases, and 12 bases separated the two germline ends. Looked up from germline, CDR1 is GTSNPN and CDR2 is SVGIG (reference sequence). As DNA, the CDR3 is TGTGCCTCCTGGACAGTAATGAACACTGAAGCTTTCTTT. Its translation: CASWTVMNTEAFF.

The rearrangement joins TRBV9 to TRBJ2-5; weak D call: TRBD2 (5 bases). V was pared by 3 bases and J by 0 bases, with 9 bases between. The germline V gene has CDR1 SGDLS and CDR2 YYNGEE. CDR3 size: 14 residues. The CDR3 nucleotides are TGTGCCAGCAGCGAGAGGGAGTACCAAGAGACCCAGTACTTC. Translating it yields CASSEREYQETQYF.

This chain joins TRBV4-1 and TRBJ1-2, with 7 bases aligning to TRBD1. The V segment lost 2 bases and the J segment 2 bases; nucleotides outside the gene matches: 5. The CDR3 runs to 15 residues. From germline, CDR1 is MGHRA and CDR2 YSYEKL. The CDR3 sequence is CASSQTDRENYGYTF. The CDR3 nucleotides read TGCGCCAGCAGCCAAACCGACAGGGAGAACTATGGCTACACCTTC.

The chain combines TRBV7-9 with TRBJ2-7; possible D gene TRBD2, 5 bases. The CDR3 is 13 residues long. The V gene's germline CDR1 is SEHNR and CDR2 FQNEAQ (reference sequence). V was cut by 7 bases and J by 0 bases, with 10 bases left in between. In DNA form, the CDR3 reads TGTGCCAGCACCCCTGGGAGCTCCTACGAGCAGTACTTC. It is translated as CASTPGSSYEQYF.

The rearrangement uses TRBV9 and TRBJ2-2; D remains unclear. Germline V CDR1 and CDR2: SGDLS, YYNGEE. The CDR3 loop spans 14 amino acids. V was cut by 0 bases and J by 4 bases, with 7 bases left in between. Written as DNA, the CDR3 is TGTGCCAGCAGCGTAGTCGACGTCACCGGGGAGCTGTTTTTT. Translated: CASSVVDVTGELFF.

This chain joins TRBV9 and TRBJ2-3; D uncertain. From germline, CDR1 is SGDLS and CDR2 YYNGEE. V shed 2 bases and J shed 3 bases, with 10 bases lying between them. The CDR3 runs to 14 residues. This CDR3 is CASSVASQTDTQYF. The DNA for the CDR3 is TGTGCCAGCAGCGTCGCGTCGCAGACAGATACGCAGTATTTT.

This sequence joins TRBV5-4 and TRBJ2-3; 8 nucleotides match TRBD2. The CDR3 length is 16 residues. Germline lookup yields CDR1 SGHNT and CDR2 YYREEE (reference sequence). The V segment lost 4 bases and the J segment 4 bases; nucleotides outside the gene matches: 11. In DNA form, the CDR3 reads TGTGCCAGCAGCCGGACGGGAGGGCCCTTTCCAGATACGCAGTATTTT. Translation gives CASSRTGGPFPDTQYF.

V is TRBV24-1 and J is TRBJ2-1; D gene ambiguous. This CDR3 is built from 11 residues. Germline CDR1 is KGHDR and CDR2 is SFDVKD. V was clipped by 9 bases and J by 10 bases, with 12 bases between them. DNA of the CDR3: TGTGCCACCGGGTATCATTGGGAGCAGTTCTTC. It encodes CATGYHWEQFF.

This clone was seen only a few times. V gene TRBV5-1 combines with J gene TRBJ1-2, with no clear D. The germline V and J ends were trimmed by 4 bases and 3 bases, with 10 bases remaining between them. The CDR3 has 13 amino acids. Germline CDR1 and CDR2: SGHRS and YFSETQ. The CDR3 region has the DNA TGCGCCAGCAGCGTGGGGAGGGACTATGGCTACACCTTC. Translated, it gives CASSVGRDYGYTF. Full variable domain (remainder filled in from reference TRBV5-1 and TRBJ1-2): KAGVTQTPRYLIKTRGQQVTLSCSPISGHRSVSWYQQTPGQGLQFLFEYFSETQRNKGNFPGRFSGRQFSNSRSEMNVSTLELGDSALYLCASSVGRDYGYTFGSGTRLTVV.

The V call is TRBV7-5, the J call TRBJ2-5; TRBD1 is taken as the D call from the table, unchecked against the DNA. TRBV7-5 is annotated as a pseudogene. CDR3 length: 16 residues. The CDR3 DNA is TGTGTCAGAAGCTTATCTAGTAGCGTAAGGGGGGAGACCCAGTACTTC. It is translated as CVRSLSSSVRGETQYF.

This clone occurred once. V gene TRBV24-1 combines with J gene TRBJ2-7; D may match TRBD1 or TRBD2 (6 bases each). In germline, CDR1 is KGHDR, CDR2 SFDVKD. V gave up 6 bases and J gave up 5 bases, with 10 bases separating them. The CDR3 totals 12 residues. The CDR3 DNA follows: TGTGCCACCAGTACTCGGGGGCACGAGCAGTACTTC. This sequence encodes CATSTRGHEQYF.

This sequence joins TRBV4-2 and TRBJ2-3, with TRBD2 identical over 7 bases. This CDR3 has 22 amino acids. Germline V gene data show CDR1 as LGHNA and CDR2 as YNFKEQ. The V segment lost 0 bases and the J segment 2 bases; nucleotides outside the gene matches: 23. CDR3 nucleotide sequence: TGTGCCAGCAGCCAAGAAGGACGAGCGGGGAGATGGCCGCCACGGGACACAGATACGCAGTATTTT. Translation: CASSQEGRAGRWPPRDTDTQYF.